This T cell receptor beta chain was observed in a study of vaccination effects on CD4 cells after COVID-19. Study-level information: In culture with 10 IU/ml IL-2 and approximately 9.1 ug/ml peptides, PBMC were grown at fewer than 2.5 million per well.

Points on this clone: Its antigen is not known.

CD4+ T cell isolation took place after 10 days of culture. Participants got two doses of BNT162b2 or mRNA-1273 vaccine. Half the medium was replaced with IL-2 medium on days 3 and 7. Generated by immunoSEQ multiplex PCR, the TCRdb table keeps only in-frame clones and is missing some. Of approximately 66,000 clones in the sample, under 80% were seen once. Study-level findings and limits: Marked clonal contraction was seen in infection- and vaccine-induced clones late after vaccination.

This sequence was found in a human donor who received a COVID-19 vaccine. The material was CD4+ T cells from PBMCs cultured without peptide, obtained after COVID-19 vaccination.

The CDR3 DNA follows: TGCAGCGTTGAACAGGGGTCGGGCGAGACCCAGTACTTC. Translating gives CSVEQGSGETQYF. The chain is built from TRBV29-1 and TRBJ2-5; tentative D call: TRBD1 (6 bases). V lost 2 bases and J lost 5, with 12 bases in between. Germline-derived CDR1 and CDR2 are SQVTM and ANQGSEA. The CDR3 consists of 13 residues.